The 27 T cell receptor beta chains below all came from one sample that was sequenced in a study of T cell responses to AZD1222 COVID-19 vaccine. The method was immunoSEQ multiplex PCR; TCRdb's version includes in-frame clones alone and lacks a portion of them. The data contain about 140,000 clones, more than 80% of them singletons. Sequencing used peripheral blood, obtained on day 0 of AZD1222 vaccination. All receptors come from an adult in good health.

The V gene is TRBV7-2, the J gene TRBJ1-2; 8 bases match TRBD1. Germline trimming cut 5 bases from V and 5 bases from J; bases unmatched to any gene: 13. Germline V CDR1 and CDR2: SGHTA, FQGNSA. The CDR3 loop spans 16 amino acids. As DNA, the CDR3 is TGTGCCAGCAGCGAAAGGGCAGGGGGCCTGTGGTATGGCTACACCTTC. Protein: CASSERAGGLWYGYTF.

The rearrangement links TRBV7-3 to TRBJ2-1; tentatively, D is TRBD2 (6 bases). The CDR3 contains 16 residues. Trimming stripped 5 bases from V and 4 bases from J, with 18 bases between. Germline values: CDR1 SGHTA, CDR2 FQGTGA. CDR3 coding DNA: TGTGCCAGCAGCGCCGGGGGATCCCTTTCATACAATGAGCAGTTCTTC. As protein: CASSAGGSLSYNEQFF.

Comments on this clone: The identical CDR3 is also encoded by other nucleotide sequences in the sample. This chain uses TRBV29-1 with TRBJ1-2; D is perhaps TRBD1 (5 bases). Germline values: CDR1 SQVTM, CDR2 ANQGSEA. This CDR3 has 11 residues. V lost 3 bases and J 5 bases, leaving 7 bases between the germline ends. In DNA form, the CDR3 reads TGCAGCGTTGACGAGGGGTATGGCTACACCTTC. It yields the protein CSVDEGYGYTF.

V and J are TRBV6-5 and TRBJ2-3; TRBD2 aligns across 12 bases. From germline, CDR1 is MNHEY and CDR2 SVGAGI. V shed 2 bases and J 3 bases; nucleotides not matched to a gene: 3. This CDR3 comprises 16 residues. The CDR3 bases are TGTGCCAGCAGTTACACTAGCGGGGGGCGTACAGATACGCAGTATTTT. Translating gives CASSYTSGGRTDTQYF.

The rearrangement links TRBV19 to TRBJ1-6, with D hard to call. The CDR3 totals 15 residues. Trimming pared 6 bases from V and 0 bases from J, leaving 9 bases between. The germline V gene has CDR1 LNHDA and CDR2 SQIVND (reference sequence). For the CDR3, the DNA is TGTGCCAGTAGCCGTTCCAGCTCCTATAATTCACCCCTCCACTTT. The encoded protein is CASSRSSSYNSPLHF.

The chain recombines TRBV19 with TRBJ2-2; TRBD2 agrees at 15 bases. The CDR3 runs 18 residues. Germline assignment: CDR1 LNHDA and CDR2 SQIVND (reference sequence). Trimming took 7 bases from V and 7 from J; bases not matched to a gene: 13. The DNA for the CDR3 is TGTGCCAGTACCACTTCGGGACTAGCGGGGGGCCGGAACGGGGAGCTGTTTTTT. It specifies CASTTSGLAGGRNGELFF.

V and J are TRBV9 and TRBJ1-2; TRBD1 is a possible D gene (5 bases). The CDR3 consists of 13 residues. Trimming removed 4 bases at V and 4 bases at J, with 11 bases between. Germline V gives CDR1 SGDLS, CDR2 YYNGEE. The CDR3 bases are TGTGCCAGCAGCTCCCGGGGACTCTATGGCTACACCTTC. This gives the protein CASSSRGLYGYTF.

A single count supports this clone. Here the CDR3 DNA reads TGTGCCAGCAGACAAGCGGCACTTGATAATTCACCCCTCCACTTT. It specifies CASRQAALDNSPLHF. J is TRBJ1-6 and V is TRBV28; D ambiguous. This CDR3 contains 15 residues. The V and J ends lost 6 bases and 5 bases respectively, with 14 bases between them. The V gene's germline CDR1 is MDHEN and CDR2 SYDVKM.

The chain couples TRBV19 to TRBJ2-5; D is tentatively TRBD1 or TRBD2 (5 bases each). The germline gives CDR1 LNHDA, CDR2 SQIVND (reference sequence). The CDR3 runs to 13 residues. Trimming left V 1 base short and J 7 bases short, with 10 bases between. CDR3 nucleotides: TGTGCCAGTAGTATAGGGGGGTCGGGGACCCAGTACTTC. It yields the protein CASSIGGSGTQYF.

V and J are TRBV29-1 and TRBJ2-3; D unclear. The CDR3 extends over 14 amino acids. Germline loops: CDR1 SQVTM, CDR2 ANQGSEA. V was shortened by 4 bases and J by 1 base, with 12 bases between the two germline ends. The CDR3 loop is CSVGIPGGTDTQYF. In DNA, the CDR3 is TGCAGCGTTGGCATCCCGGGCGGCACAGATACGCAGTATTTT.

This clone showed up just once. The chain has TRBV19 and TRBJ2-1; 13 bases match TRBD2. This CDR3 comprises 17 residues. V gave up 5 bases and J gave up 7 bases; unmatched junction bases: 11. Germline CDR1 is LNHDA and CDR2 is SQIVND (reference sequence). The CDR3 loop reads CASSAGLAGVYGNEQFF. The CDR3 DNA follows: TGTGCCAGTAGTGCCGGACTAGCGGGAGTCTACGGGAATGAGCAGTTCTTC.

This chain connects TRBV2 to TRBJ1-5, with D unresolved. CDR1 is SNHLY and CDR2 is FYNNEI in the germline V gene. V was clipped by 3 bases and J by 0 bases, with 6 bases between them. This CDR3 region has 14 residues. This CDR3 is CASSDLNSNQPQHF. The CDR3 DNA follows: TGTGCCAGCAGTGATTTGAATAGCAATCAGCCCCAGCATTTT.

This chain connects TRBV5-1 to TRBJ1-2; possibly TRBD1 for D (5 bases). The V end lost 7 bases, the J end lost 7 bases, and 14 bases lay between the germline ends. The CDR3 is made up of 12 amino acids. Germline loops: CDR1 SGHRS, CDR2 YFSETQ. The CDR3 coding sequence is TGCGCCAGCTCGGCGGGGACCTCTGGCTACACCTTC. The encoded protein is CASSAGTSGYTF.

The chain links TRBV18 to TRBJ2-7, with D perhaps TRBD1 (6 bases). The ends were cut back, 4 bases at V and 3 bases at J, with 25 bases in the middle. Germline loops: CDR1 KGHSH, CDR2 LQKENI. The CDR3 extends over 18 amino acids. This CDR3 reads CASSLLTRTVAGFYEQYF. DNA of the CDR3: TGTGCCAGCTCACTATTAACCCGGACAGTCGCTGGTTTCTACGAGCAGTACTTC.

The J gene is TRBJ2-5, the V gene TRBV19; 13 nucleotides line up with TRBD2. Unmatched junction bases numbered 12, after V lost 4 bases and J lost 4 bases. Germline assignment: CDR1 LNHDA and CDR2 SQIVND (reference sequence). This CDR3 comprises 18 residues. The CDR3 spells CASSKGRLAGGISETQYF. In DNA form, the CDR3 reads TGTGCCAGTAGTAAGGGGAGACTAGCGGGGGGAATATCAGAGACCCAGTACTTC.

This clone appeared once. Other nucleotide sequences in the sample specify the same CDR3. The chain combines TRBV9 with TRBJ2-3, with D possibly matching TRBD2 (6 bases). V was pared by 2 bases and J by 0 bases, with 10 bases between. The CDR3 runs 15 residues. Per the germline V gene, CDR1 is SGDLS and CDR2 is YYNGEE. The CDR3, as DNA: TGTGCCAGCAGCGTCGGAGCGGGTAGCACAGATACGCAGTATTTT. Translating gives CASSVGAGSTDTQYF.

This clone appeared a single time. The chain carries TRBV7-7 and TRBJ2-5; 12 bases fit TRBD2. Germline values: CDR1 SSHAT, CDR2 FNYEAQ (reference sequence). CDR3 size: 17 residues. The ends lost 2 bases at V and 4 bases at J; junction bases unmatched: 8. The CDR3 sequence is CASSLNLAGGPGETQYF. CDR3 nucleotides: TGTGCCAGCAGCTTAAACCTAGCGGGAGGGCCGGGAGAGACCCAGTACTTC. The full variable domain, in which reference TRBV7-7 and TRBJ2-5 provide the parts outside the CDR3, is GAGVSQSPRYKVTKRGQDVTLRCDPISSHATLYWYQQALGQGPEFLTYFNYEAQPDKSGLPSDRFSAERPEGSISTLTIQRTEQRDSAMYRCASSLNLAGGPGETQYFGPGTRLLVL.

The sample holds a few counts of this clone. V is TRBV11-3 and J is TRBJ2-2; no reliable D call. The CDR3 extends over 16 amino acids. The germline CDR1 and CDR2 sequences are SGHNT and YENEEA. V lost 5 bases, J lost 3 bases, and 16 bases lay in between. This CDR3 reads CASSLRATTHTGELFF. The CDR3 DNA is TGTGCCAGCAGCCTACGGGCCACGACGCACACCGGGGAGCTGTTTTTT.

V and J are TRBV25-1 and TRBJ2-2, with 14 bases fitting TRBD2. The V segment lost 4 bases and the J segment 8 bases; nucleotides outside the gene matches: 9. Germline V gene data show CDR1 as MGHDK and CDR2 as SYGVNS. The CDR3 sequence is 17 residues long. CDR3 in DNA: TGTGCCAGCAGTGTGGGACTAGCGGGAGCGGCACCGGGGGAGCTGTTTTTT. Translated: CASSVGLAGAAPGELFF. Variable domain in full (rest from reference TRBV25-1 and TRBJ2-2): EADIYQTPRYLVIGTGKKITLECSQTMGHDKMYWYQQDPGMELHLIHYSYGVNSTEKGDLSSESTVSRIRTEHFPLTLESARPSHTSQYLCASSVGLAGAAPGELFFGEGSRLTVL.

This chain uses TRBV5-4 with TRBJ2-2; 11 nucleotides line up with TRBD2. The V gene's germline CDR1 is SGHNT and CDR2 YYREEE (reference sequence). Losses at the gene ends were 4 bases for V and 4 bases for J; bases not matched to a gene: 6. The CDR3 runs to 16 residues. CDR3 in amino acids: CASSPSLAGATGELFF. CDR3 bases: TGTGCCAGCAGCCCCTCACTAGCGGGAGCCACCGGGGAGCTGTTTTTT.

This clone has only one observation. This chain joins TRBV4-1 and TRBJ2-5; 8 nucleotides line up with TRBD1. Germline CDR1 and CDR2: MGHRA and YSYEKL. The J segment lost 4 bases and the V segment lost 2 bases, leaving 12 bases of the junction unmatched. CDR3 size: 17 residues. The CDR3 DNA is TGCGCCAGCAGCCAAACCTACCCGGGACAGGTCGGAGAGACCCAGTACTTC. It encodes CASSQTYPGQVGETQYF.

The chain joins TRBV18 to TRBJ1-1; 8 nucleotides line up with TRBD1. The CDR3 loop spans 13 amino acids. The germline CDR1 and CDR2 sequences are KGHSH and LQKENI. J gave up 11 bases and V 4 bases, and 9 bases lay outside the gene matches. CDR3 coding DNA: TGTGCCAGCTCACTACTGGACAGGGCCGGCGCTTTCTTT. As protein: CASSLLDRAGAFF.

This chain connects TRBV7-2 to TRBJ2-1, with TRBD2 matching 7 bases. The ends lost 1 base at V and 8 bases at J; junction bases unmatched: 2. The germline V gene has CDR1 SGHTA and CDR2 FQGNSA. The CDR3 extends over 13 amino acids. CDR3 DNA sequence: TGTGCCAGCAGCTTAGAGCGGGGCGATGAGCAGTTCTTC. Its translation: CASSLERGDEQFF.

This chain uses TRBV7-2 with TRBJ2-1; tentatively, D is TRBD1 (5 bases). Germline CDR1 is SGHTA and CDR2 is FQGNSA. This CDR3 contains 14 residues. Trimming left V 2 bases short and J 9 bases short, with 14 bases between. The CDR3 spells CASSLRLWGPEQFF. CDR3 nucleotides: TGTGCCAGCAGCTTACGCCTTTGGGGCCCTGAGCAGTTCTTC.

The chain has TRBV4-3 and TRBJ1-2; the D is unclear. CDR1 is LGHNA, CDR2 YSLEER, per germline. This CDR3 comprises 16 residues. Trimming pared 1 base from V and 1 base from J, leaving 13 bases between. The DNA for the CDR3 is TGCGCCAGCAGCCAAGTTGGCCCTACAATTAACTATGGCTACACCTTC. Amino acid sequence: CASSQVGPTINYGYTF.

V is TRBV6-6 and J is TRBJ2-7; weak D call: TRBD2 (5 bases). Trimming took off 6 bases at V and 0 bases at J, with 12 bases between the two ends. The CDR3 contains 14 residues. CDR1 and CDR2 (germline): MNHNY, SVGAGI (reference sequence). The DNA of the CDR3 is TGTGCCAGCAGAAAAGGACTGAGCTCCTACGAGCAGTACTTC. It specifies CASRKGLSSYEQYF.

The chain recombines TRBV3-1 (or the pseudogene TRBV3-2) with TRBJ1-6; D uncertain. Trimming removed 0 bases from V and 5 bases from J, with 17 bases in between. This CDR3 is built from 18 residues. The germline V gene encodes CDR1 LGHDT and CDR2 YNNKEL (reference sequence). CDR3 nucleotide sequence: TGTGCCAGCAGCCAAGATCTTGGTAGAACAATTAATAATTCACCCCTCCACTTT. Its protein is CASSQDLGRTINNSPLHF.